This TCR beta chain was obtained from a study of CD8+CD57+ T cells in acquired aplastic anemia. Looking at the study overall: Recorded DNA amounts for sorted CD4+ and CD8+ cells had an average of roughly 3.4 ug.

Study-level points and caveats: Researchers report that twenty-nine CD8+ CDR3 sequences appeared in both patients and controls.

An expansion of CD8+CD57+ cells by flow cytometry had been shown in patients chosen for sequencing. Patients had not yet gotten any therapy when their blood was taken for sampling. Notes on this clonotype: Its specificity is unknown.

Genomic DNA templated the TCR beta VDJ and CDR3 profiling. TCRdb reprocessed the reads via MiXCR and lists one record per CDR3 protein. The table records roughly 160,000 distinct CDR3 sequences, 47% of them present only once. This TCR was sampled from a human donor with aplastic anemia. Sequenced material: sorted CD4+, CD8+, or CD8+CD57+ T cells (not recorded which) from PBMCs.

The CDR3 region has the DNA TGTGCCAGCAGACCAGCGGGGGAGGCCGGGGAGCTGTTTTTT. This encodes CASRPAGEAGELFF. The chain combines TRBV7-8 with TRBJ2-2; 8 nucleotides match TRBD2. Germline CDR1 reads SGHVS; CDR2 reads FQNEAQ. There are 14 residues in the CDR3. The junction had 6 bases not matched to a gene; V was cut back by 6 bases and J by 6 bases.